What follows are 8 T cell receptor beta chains derived from one specimen sequenced in a study of shared clonotypes between healthy human individuals. Sequencing used immunoSEQ multiplex PCR; TCRdb keeps in-frame clones, though not all of them. This table holds about 110,000 clones, over 65% found once. The sample consisted of memory CD8+ T cells sorted from blood. Described subset: CD45RO+ cells pooled with CCR7-negative TemRA cells. The receptors come from a woman in her twenties or thirties in good health.

The genes are TRBV5-6 and TRBJ1-2; D ambiguous. Germline V gives CDR1 SGHDT, CDR2 YYEEEE. The CDR3 is made up of 13 amino acids. The V gene lost 4 bases and the J gene lost 4 bases, with 11 bases spanning the gap. CDR3 protein: CASSESGGYGYTF. CDR3 nucleotide sequence: TGTGCCAGCAGCGAATCGGGCGGCTATGGCTACACCTTC.

The chain couples TRBV6-6 to TRBJ2-1, with D unclear. The V and J ends lost 9 bases and 4 bases respectively, with 13 bases between them. Per the germline V gene, CDR1 is MNHNY and CDR2 is SVGAGI (reference sequence). This CDR3 has 13 residues. In nucleotides, the CDR3 is TGTGCCAGTGGTATTAGATTTTACAATGAGCAGTTCTTC. Translating it yields CASGIRFYNEQFF.

This chain links TRBV4-1 with TRBJ2-3; 13 bases fit TRBD2. With 3 bases clipped from V and 13 bases from J, the junction kept 7 bases outside the gene matches. There are 14 residues in the CDR3. Per the germline V gene, CDR1 is MGHRA and CDR2 is YSYEKL. CDR3 sequence reads: CASSQVLGLAGEYF. The CDR3 region has the DNA TGCGCCAGCAGCCAGGTCCTCGGACTAGCGGGAGAGTATTTT.

This rearrangement joins TRBV7-9 to TRBJ1-2; tentative D call: TRBD1 (5 bases). Germline CDR1 is SEHNR and CDR2 is FQNEAQ (reference sequence). The CDR3 consists of 15 residues. Trimming stripped 5 bases from V and 2 bases from J, with 15 bases between. CDR3 DNA sequence: TGTGCCAGCAGCCCCCGGAACAGGCGAAACTATGGCTACACCTTC. It is translated as CASSPRNRRNYGYTF.

The rearrangement links TRBV27 to TRBJ2-7; D tentatively fits TRBD1 or TRBD2 (5 bases each). CDR1 MNHEY and CDR2 SMNVEV come from the germline V gene (reference sequence). V was cut by 7 bases and J by 2 bases, with 18 bases left in between. There are 15 residues in the CDR3. The CDR3 region has the DNA TGTGCCAGCATCCCTACCCAGGGAGAAACCTACGAGCAGTACTTC. It translates to CASIPTQGETYEQYF.

This clone was recorded once. The chain links TRBV10-2 to TRBJ1-4; a possible D gene is TRBD1 (6 bases). The V gene's germline CDR1 is WSHSY and CDR2 SAAADI. V gave up 4 bases and J gave up 6 bases, with 12 bases separating them. This CDR3 is built from 14 residues. In DNA form, the CDR3 reads TGCGCCAGCAGTGGTTCAGGGGTGGATGAAAAACTGTTTTTT. Protein product: CASSGSGVDEKLFF.

This clone was detected ten times or more. One junction end does not reproduce the germline sequence, and a read error may be involved. Other DNA sequences from this sample encode an identical CDR3 as well. The chain couples TRBV7-8 to TRBJ2-7; TRBD2 agrees at 10 bases. Germline assignment: CDR1 SGHVS and CDR2 FQNEAQ. The CDR3 consists of 16 residues. CDR3 in amino acids: CASSQGLAVSSYEQYF. In DNA, the CDR3 is TGCGCCAGCAGCCAAGGACTAGCGGTTTCATCCTACGAGCAGTACTTC.

The chain uses TRBV5-5 and TRBJ1-2; D remains unclear. From germline, CDR1 is SGHKS and CDR2 YYEKEE (reference sequence). The CDR3 length is 14 residues. Trimming pared 4 bases from V and 5 bases from J, leaving 15 bases between. The CDR3 DNA follows: TGTGCCAGCAGCACCCGGAGTTTACCGTATGGCTACACCTTC. Protein product: CASSTRSLPYGYTF. Full variable domain (outside the CDR3, taken from reference TRBV5-5 and TRBJ1-2): DAGVTQSPTHLIKTRGQQVTLRCSPISGHKSVSWYQQVLGQGPQFIFQYYEKEERGRGNFPDRFSARQFPNYSSELNVNALLLGDSALYLCASSTRSLPYGYTFGSGTRLTVV.